The 27 T cell receptor beta chains below all came from one sample that was sequenced in a study of CD8 T cells in ankylosing spondylitis. No antigens are known for them. Findings and caveats of the study: A TCR beta motif of roughly 8 highly homologous variants seemed to mark ankylosing spondylitis blood.

TCRdb re-derived calls from the 5' RACE reads in MiXCR, one entry per CDR3 protein. The data show 500,000 or so distinct CDR3 sequences, over 4% seen once. The sample taken for sequencing was blood, either unsorted or a sorted T cell fraction (not recorded which). The receptors originated from a male donor with ankylosing spondylitis.

This clonotype was recorded at least ten times. The CDR3 region has the DNA TGTGCCAGCAGACAACCGGGACAGCCGAACACTGAAGCTTTCTTT. This codes for CASRQPGQPNTEAFF. The rearrangement joins TRBV6-1 to TRBJ1-1, with 7 bases that match TRBD1. V lost 6 bases and J lost 1; bases outside the gene matches: 8. There are 15 residues in the CDR3. In germline, CDR1 is MNHNS, CDR2 SASEGT.

The rearrangement links TRBV5-1 to TRBJ2-7; 7 bases match TRBD1. Germline V CDR1 and CDR2: SGHRS, YFSETQ. The CDR3 extends over 14 amino acids. Trimming took 2 bases from V and 3 from J; bases not matched to a gene: 5. The chain's CDR3 is CASSFLDRDYEQYF. CDR3 nucleotides: TGCGCCAGCAGCTTTCTCGACAGGGACTACGAGCAGTACTTC.

This clonotype was observed at least ten times. The chain links TRBV6-2 or TRBV6-3 to TRBJ2-2, with 12 positions matching TRBD2. Germline loops: CDR1 MNHEY, CDR2 SVGEGT. The CDR3 loop spans 17 amino acids. The ends lost 2 bases at V and 0 bases at J; junction bases unmatched: 1. CDR3: CASSYPSGRANTGELFF. The CDR3 nucleotides read TGTGCCAGCAGTTACCCTAGCGGGAGGGCGAACACCGGGGAGCTGTTTTTT.

In its sample, this clonotype was seen many times. This chain links TRBV20-1 with TRBJ2-3, with D possibly TRBD1 on 6 matching bases. Germline loops: CDR1 DFQATT, CDR2 SNEGSKA (reference sequence). Between the trimmed V and J ends, which lost 6 bases and 1 base, there was a span of 14 bases. CDR3 length: 14 residues. The CDR3 spells CSAEPGHGTDTQYF. The CDR3 DNA reads TGCAGTGCCGAGCCGGGACATGGCACAGATACGCAGTATTTT.

At least ten counts were recorded for this clonotype. This chain uses TRBV27 with TRBJ2-6; no clear D gene. The CDR3 runs 15 residues. Per the germline V gene, CDR1 is MNHEY and CDR2 is SMNVEV (reference sequence). Trimming took 6 bases from V and 1 from J, leaving 10 bases between them. The CDR3 sequence is CASRPSPSGANVLTF. The CDR3 DNA reads as TGTGCCAGCAGACCCTCCCCGTCTGGGGCCAACGTCCTGACTTTC.

This chain links TRBV4-2 with TRBJ2-5; D not certain. The CDR3 has 13 residues. The V gene lost 0 bases and the J gene lost 2 bases, with 4 bases spanning the gap. CDR1 is LGHNA and CDR2 is YNFKEQ in the germline V gene. The CDR3 sequence: CASSQDQQETQYF. The DNA of the CDR3 is TGTGCCAGCAGCCAAGACCAGCAAGAGACCCAGTACTTC.

The J gene is TRBJ1-2, the V gene TRBV7-2; 9 bases line up with TRBD1. CDR1 and CDR2 (germline): SGHTA, FQGNSA. This CDR3 has 15 amino acids. J was trimmed by 3 bases and V by 4 bases; bases with no gene match: 6. CDR3 sequence (DNA): TGTGCCAGCAGCTCACAGGGGGCGCTTTACTATGGCTACACCTTC. This sequence encodes CASSSQGALYYGYTF.

This clonotype appeared many times. The rearrangement joins TRBV28 to TRBJ2-3; D uncertain. Between the trimmed V and J ends, which lost 5 bases and 6 bases, there was a span of 12 bases. The germline V gene has CDR1 MDHEN and CDR2 SYDVKM. This CDR3 region has 13 residues. CDR3: CASSGPVGDTQYF. CDR3 DNA sequence: TGTGCCAGCAGTGGCCCTGTGGGCGATACGCAGTATTTT.

This clonotype was seen ten or more times. The CDR3 loop reads CASSLLQGGGYTF. The DNA of the CDR3 is TGTGCCAGCAGTCTACTCCAGGGGGGTGGCTACACCTTC. V and J are TRBV6-5 and TRBJ1-2; 7 bases map to TRBD1. The CDR3 totals 13 residues. Germline V CDR1 and CDR2: MNHEY, SVGAGI. The trim removed 5 bases at V and 7 bases at J, leaving 7 bases unmatched.

Many counts were recorded for this clonotype. This chain's CDR3 is CASGLYLGKNTEAFF. The CDR3, as DNA: TGTGCTAGTGGTTTGTATCTGGGCAAGAACACTGAAGCTTTCTTT. The rearrangement joins TRBV12-5 to TRBJ1-1; D is undetermined. The CDR3 runs 15 residues. Per the germline V gene, CDR1 is LGHNT and CDR2 is FRNRAP. Trimming left V 2 bases short and J 1 base short, with 11 bases between.

This clonotype was recorded at least ten times. The chain couples TRBV7-2 to TRBJ1-6; 10 bases align to TRBD1. The CDR3 consists of 15 residues. Looked up from germline, CDR1 is SGHTA and CDR2 is FQGNSA. V lost 5 bases to trimming and J lost 6 bases; unmatched junction nucleotides: 4. This CDR3 is CASSTRDRGNSPLHF. The CDR3 nucleotides read TGTGCCAGCAGCACCCGGGACAGGGGTAATTCACCCCTCCACTTT.

The table lists this clonotype with many counts. The chain carries TRBV5-1 and TRBJ1-2; D is possibly TRBD1 (5 bases). V lost 4 bases and J 5 bases, leaving 12 bases between the germline ends. The CDR3 covers 13 residues. CDR1 SGHRS and CDR2 YFSETQ come from the germline V gene. The CDR3: CASSPQDIYGYTF. CDR3 bases: TGCGCCAGCAGCCCCCAGGACATTTATGGCTACACCTTC.

Comments on this clonotype: Given a much more abundant clone one base away, this may be a read error. The chain recombines TRBV11-2 with TRBJ2-4; D assignment may be TRBD1 or TRBD2 (5 bases each). CDR1 and CDR2 from the germline V gene are SGHAT and FQNNGV. The CDR3 contains 16 residues. The CDR3 DNA sequence: TGTGCCAGCAGCTTAGATTGGGGGTTAGCTCGAAACATTCAGCACTTC. Translation: CASSLDWGLARNIQHF.

The gene calls are TRBV15 and TRBJ2-5; perhaps TRBD2 as D (5 bases). CDR1 and CDR2 (germline): LNHNV, YYDKDF (reference sequence). Trimming removed 5 bases at V and 2 bases at J, with 15 bases between. This CDR3 has 15 residues. The CDR3 reads CATSVGVGGQETQYF. For the CDR3, the DNA is TGTGCCACCAGCGTAGGAGTTGGCGGGCAAGAGACCCAGTACTTC. Combining the CDR3 with reference TRBV15 and TRBJ2-5 gives the whole variable domain DAMVIQNPRYQVTQFGKPVTLSCSQTLNHNVMYWYQQKSSQAPKLLFHYYDKDFNNEADTPDNFQSRRPNTSFCFLDIRSPGLGDTAMYLCATSVGVGGQETQYFGPGTRLLVL.

This clonotype came up many times. The chain links TRBV6-5 to TRBJ1-2; TRBD1 agrees at 7 bases. CDR1 and CDR2 (germline): MNHEY, SVGAGI. V shed 4 bases, J shed 3 bases, and the junction held 11 bases outside the gene matches. The CDR3 runs 16 residues. The DNA of the CDR3 is TGTGCCAGCAGTTCCCCAAACAGGGGAATCGACTATGGCTACACCTTC. This translates into CASSSPNRGIDYGYTF.

This clonotype was found many times. CDR3 DNA: TGTGCCAGCGTAATGGGGGGTCAAGAGACCCAGTACTTC. As protein: CASVMGGQETQYF. The chain couples TRBV6-1 to TRBJ2-5; possibly TRBD2 for D (6 bases). The V end lost 8 bases, the J end lost 2 bases, and 12 bases lay between the germline ends. The CDR3 length is 13 residues. Germline-derived CDR1 and CDR2 are MNHNS and SASEGT.

This clonotype was found many times. The chain recombines TRBV20-1 with TRBJ2-5; no firm D call. The germline CDR1 and CDR2 sequences are DFQATT and SNEGSKA (reference sequence). The V end was cut by 2 bases, the J end by 1 base, with 11 bases between. The CDR3 consists of 14 residues. The CDR3 coding sequence is TGCAGTGCTAGATTGGTGGCAGGCCAAGAGACCCAGTACTTC. Translation: CSARLVAGQETQYF.

This clonotype occurred many times. The chain couples TRBV5-1 to TRBJ2-1; 8 nucleotides align to TRBD1. V trimming: 4 bases; J trimming: 8 bases; junction bases outside the gene matches: 11. The CDR3 spans 15 residues. From germline, CDR1 is SGHRS and CDR2 YFSETQ. The DNA for the CDR3 is TGCGCCAGCAGCGGCCCAGGGGGCTTCAGGGATGAGCAGTTCTTC. Translated: CASSGPGGFRDEQFF. Complete variable domain (other parts from reference TRBV5-1 and TRBJ2-1): KAGVTQTPRYLIKTRGQQVTLSCSPISGHRSVSWYQQTPGQGLQFLFEYFSETQRNKGNFPGRFSGRQFSNSRSEMNVSTLELGDSALYLCASSGPGGFRDEQFFGPGTRLTVL.

There are many counts of this clonotype. The chain employs TRBV6-1 and TRBJ2-1, with 8 bases lining up with TRBD2. The CDR3 consists of 18 residues. Germline assignment: CDR1 MNHNS and CDR2 SASEGT. The ends lost 4 bases at V and 0 bases at J; junction bases unmatched: 11. The CDR3 loop is CASSATSLAGSSYNEQFF. Here the CDR3 DNA reads TGTGCCAGCAGTGCTACATCTTTAGCGGGAAGCTCCTACAATGAGCAGTTCTTC.

This clonotype has a count of ten or more. This chain uses TRBV7-2 with TRBJ1-6; D possibly corresponds to TRBD1 (5 bases). V lost 2 bases and J 7 bases, leaving 12 bases between the germline ends. The CDR3 has 15 residues. The germline V gene has CDR1 SGHTA and CDR2 FQGNSA. The CDR3 protein is CASSLPGLSNSPLHF. CDR3 in DNA: TGTGCCAGCAGCTTACCGGGACTGTCGAATTCACCCCTCCACTTT.

This clonotype was observed at least ten times. The chain is built from TRBV5-1 and TRBJ2-3, with 12 bases lining up with TRBD2. Germline-derived CDR1 and CDR2 are SGHRS and YFSETQ. The CDR3 length is 13 residues. V dropped 8 bases and J dropped 3; count of bases not matched to a gene: 1. CDR3 loop: CASTSGGTDTQYF. The DNA of the CDR3 is TGCGCCAGTACTAGCGGGGGGACAGATACGCAGTATTTT.

In its sample, this clonotype was seen a few times. The gene calls are TRBV2 and TRBJ2-1, with TRBD1 as a possible D gene (5 bases). V lost 1 base to trimming and J lost 2 bases, with 9 bases between them. CDR3 length equals 15 residues. Germline assignment: CDR1 SNHLY and CDR2 FYNNEI. In nucleotides, the CDR3 is TGTGCCAGCAGTGAAGACGCAGGGACCTACAATGAGCAGTTCTTC. Translating gives CASSEDAGTYNEQFF.

CDR3: CASSQDPGSYGYTF. CDR3 DNA sequence: TGCGCCAGCAGCCAAGATCCGGGAAGCTATGGCTACACCTTC. The J gene is TRBJ1-2, the V gene TRBV4-3; D remains unclear. This CDR3 has 14 amino acids. Germline-derived CDR1 and CDR2 are LGHNA and YSLEER. V gave up 0 bases and J gave up 4 bases, with 9 bases separating them.

This clonotype has a handful of counts. The chain combines TRBV12-5 with TRBJ2-7; TRBD1 matches 7 bases. Germline lookup yields CDR1 LGHNT and CDR2 FRNRAP. The CDR3 runs to 16 residues. V shed 0 bases, J shed 3 bases, and the junction held 8 bases outside the gene matches. The CDR3 region has the DNA TGTGCTAGTGGTTTGGTACTCGGGGCAGGGGGCTACGAGCAGTACTTC. Translating it yields CASGLVLGAGGYEQYF.

The table lists this clonotype with many counts. The chain recombines TRBV7-2 with TRBJ1-1, with 9 bases aligning to TRBD1. J lost 5 bases, V lost 3 bases, and 7 bases had no gene match. The germline CDR1 and CDR2 sequences are SGHTA and FQGNSA. The CDR3 is made up of 15 amino acids. CDR3 bases: TGTGCCAGCAGCTTCGGCGGGACAGGGTTTACTGAAGCTTTCTTT. It codes for CASSFGGTGFTEAFF.

This clonotype came up many times. The chain joins TRBV7-9 to TRBJ2-5; 9 nucleotides align to TRBD2. The CDR3 covers 13 residues. Per the germline V gene, CDR1 is SEHNR and CDR2 is FQNEAQ (reference sequence). V trimming: 4 bases; J trimming: 4 bases; junction bases outside the gene matches: 1. CDR3 residues: CASSSTSGETQYF. In nucleotides, the CDR3 is TGTGCCAGCAGCTCGACTAGCGGAGAGACCCAGTACTTC. Variable domain in full (rest from reference TRBV7-9 and TRBJ2-5): DTGVSQNPRHKITKRGQNVTFRCDPISEHNRLYWYRQTLGQGPEFLTYFQNEAQLEKSRLLSDRFSAERPKGSFSTLEIQRTEQGDSAMYLCASSSTSGETQYFGPGTRLLVL.

The rearrangement uses TRBV20-1 and TRBJ1-6, with D possibly matching TRBD1 (6 bases). The CDR3 runs 16 residues. From germline, CDR1 is DFQATT and CDR2 SNEGSKA (reference sequence). V was shortened by 6 bases and J by 0 bases, with 15 bases between the two germline ends. Written as DNA, the CDR3 is TGCAGTGCCACCAGACAGGTCAGCTCCTATAATTCACCCCTCCACTTT. Translation: CSATRQVSSYNSPLHF.